This is a list of T cell receptor beta chains from one sample in a study of lymphopenia after photon versus proton radiotherapy. Produced via immunoSEQ multiplex PCR; TCRdb's table is partial and in-frame only. The profile covers about 25,000 clones, with 80% to 85% appearing a single time and 3% to 4.5% taken by the ten largest. The specimen was peripheral blood, collected from a patient treated with photon-based radiotherapy. The source of these receptors is a woman in her fifties or sixties with pancreatic cancer. The CDR3 runs from the conserved cysteine through the conserved F or W. A D gene is named only where the DNA matches it firmly. Clone size is not always given. Where it is, it says once, few, many or a class for expanded clones.

clone_size: .; d_call: .; v_call: TRBV27; j_call: TRBJ1-1; cdr3_aa: CASSWGARSEAFF; cdr3_nt: TGTGCCAGCAGTTGGGGGGCAAGGTCTGAAGCTTTCTTT
clone_size: .; d_call: TRBD1; v_call: TRBV6-1; j_call: TRBJ2-5; cdr3_aa: CASRDRGRETQYF; cdr3_nt: TGTGCCAGCCGTGACAGGGGAAGAGAGACCCAGTACTTC
clone_size: .; d_call: .; v_call: TRBV5-6; j_call: TRBJ2-7; cdr3_aa: CASSLKKRMIYEQYF; cdr3_nt: TGTGCCAGCAGCTTGAAAAAACGGATGATCTACGAGCAGTACTTC
clone_size: .; d_call: .; v_call: TRBV28; j_call: TRBJ2-7; cdr3_aa: CASSLSFTHQQYF; cdr3_nt: TGTGCCAGCAGTTTGAGTTTTACCCATCAGCAGTACTTC
clone_size: once; d_call: TRBD1; v_call: TRBV27; j_call: TRBJ2-2; cdr3_aa: CASSPGTGGKDGELFF; cdr3_nt: TGTGCCAGCAGTCCCGGGACAGGGGGCAAGGACGGGGAGCTGTTTTTT
clone_size: .; d_call: .; v_call: TRBV7-2; j_call: TRBJ1-4; cdr3_aa: CASKENEKLFF; cdr3_nt: TGTGCCAGCAAGGAGAATGAAAAACTGTTTTTT
clone_size: once; d_call: TRBD1; v_call: TRBV28; j_call: TRBJ2-7; cdr3_aa: CATGTGYEQYF; cdr3_nt: TGTGCCACCGGGACAGGGTACGAGCAGTACTTC
clone_size: .; d_call: .; v_call: TRBV9; j_call: TRBJ2-7; cdr3_aa: CASSVGQANYEQYF; cdr3_nt: TGTGCCAGCAGCGTAGGTCAAGCGAACTACGAGCAGTACTTC
clone_size: .; d_call: TRBD1; v_call: TRBV28; j_call: TRBJ1-1; cdr3_aa: CANYQGATEAFF; cdr3_nt: TGTGCCAACTACCAGGGGGCCACTGAAGCTTTCTTT
clone_size: .; d_call: TRBD1; v_call: TRBV11-2; j_call: TRBJ2-7; cdr3_aa: CASSPRDRASYEQYF; cdr3_nt: TGTGCCAGCAGCCCGCGGGACAGGGCGTCCTACGAGCAGTACTTC
clone_size: .; d_call: TRBD2; v_call: TRBV6-1; j_call: TRBJ2-1; cdr3_aa: CASSGLAVANEQFF; cdr3_nt: TGTGCCAGCAGCGGACTAGCGGTCGCCAATGAGCAGTTCTTC
clone_size: .; d_call: TRBD2; v_call: TRBV7-2; j_call: TRBJ2-7; cdr3_aa: CASSLALAGVEQYF; cdr3_nt: TGTGCCAGCAGCTTAGCACTAGCGGGAGTCGAGCAGTACTTC
clone_size: .; d_call: TRBD1; v_call: TRBV15; j_call: TRBJ1-5; cdr3_aa: CATSPGQGRNQPQHF; cdr3_nt: TGTGCCACCAGCCCGGGACAGGGTCGCAATCAGCCCCAGCATTTT
clone_size: .; d_call: .; v_call: TRBV21-1; j_call: TRBJ2-1; cdr3_aa: CASSPEDRGPYNEQFF; cdr3_nt: TGTGCCAGCAGCCCAGAAGACAGGGGCCCCTACAATGAGCAGTTCTTC
clone_size: .; d_call: TRBD2; v_call: TRBV15; j_call: TRBJ2-3; cdr3_aa: CATSREGTSGDTQYF; cdr3_nt: TGTGCCACCAGCAGAGAAGGGACTAGCGGAGATACGCAGTATTTT
clone_size: .; d_call: TRBD1; v_call: TRBV27; j_call: TRBJ2-7; cdr3_aa: CASRRDRVDYEQYF; cdr3_nt: TGTGCCAGCAGACGGGACAGGGTCGACTACGAGCAGTACTTC
clone_size: .; d_call: TRBD1; v_call: TRBV7-2; j_call: TRBJ2-1; cdr3_aa: CASSPRPGQGSNEQFF; cdr3_nt: TGTGCCAGCAGCCCCCGGCCAGGACAGGGATCTAATGAGCAGTTCTTC
clone_size: .; d_call: .; v_call: TRBV9; j_call: TRBJ2-3; cdr3_aa: CASSDPLGASTDTQYF; cdr3_nt: TGTGCCAGCAGCGACCCGCTTGGGGCCAGCACAGATACGCAGTATTTT
clone_size: .; d_call: .; v_call: TRBV19; j_call: TRBJ2-5; cdr3_aa: CASSIVDRYQETQYF; cdr3_nt: TGTGCCAGTAGTATAGTTGACAGATACCAAGAGACCCAGTACTTC
clone_size: .; d_call: .; v_call: TRBV28; j_call: TRBJ2-2; cdr3_aa: CASSYPNPGVNTGELFF; cdr3_nt: TGTGCCAGCAGTTACCCCAATCCGGGAGTGAACACCGGGGAGCTGTTTTTT
clone_size: .; d_call: TRBD2; v_call: TRBV9; j_call: TRBJ2-5; cdr3_aa: CASSVQVGGPLYQETQYF; cdr3_nt: TGTGCCAGCAGCGTACAAGTGGGAGGGCCCCTGTACCAAGAGACCCAGTACTTC
clone_size: .; d_call: TRBD2; v_call: TRBV30; j_call: TRBJ2-7; cdr3_aa: CAGNLRGTSYEQYF; cdr3_nt: TGTGCCGGGAATTTAAGAGGGACTAGCTACGAGCAGTACTTC
clone_size: .; d_call: .; v_call: TRBV2; j_call: TRBJ1-3; cdr3_aa: CASSSRDNSGNTIYF; cdr3_nt: TGTGCCAGCAGTTCCCGGGACAACTCTGGAAACACCATATATTTT
clone_size: .; d_call: .; v_call: TRBV28; j_call: TRBJ2-2; cdr3_aa: CASSLTGELFF; cdr3_nt: TGTGCCAGCAGTTTAACCGGGGAGCTGTTTTTT
clone_size: few; d_call: TRBD1; v_call: TRBV29-1; j_call: TRBJ2-2; cdr3_aa: CSVEDPPSGTESNTGELFF; cdr3_nt: TGCAGCGTTGAAGATCCCCCATCCGGGACAGAATCGAACACCGGGGAGCTGTTTTTT
clone_size: .; d_call: .; v_call: TRBV9; j_call: TRBJ2-7; cdr3_aa: CASSVTGTGREQYF; cdr3_nt: TGTGCCAGCAGCGTAACCGGGACTGGCAGGGAGCAGTACTTC
clone_size: .; d_call: TRBD2; v_call: TRBV29-1; j_call: TRBJ2-5; cdr3_aa: CSADGVAGGGQETQYF; cdr3_nt: TGCAGCGCCGATGGGGTAGCGGGAGGTGGGCAAGAGACCCAGTACTTC
clone_size: .; d_call: TRBD1; v_call: TRBV19; j_call: TRBJ1-1; cdr3_aa: CASSSGQAYTEAFF; cdr3_nt: TGTGCCAGTAGTAGCGGACAGGCCTACACTGAAGCTTTCTTT
clone_size: .; d_call: .; v_call: TRBV4-3; j_call: TRBJ2-1; cdr3_aa: CASSQARAAPSYNEQFF; cdr3_nt: TGCGCCAGCAGCCAAGCCCGCGCGGCCCCGTCCTACAATGAGCAGTTCTTC
clone_size: .; d_call: .; v_call: TRBV6-5; j_call: TRBJ1-2; cdr3_aa: CASSLREYPNYGYTF; cdr3_nt: TGTGCCAGCAGCCTCAGGGAGTACCCTAACTATGGCTACACCTTC
clone_size: few; d_call: .; v_call: TRBV28; j_call: TRBJ2-7; cdr3_aa: CATRGQGRSYEQYF; cdr3_nt: TGTGCCACCAGAGGGCAGGGGCGATCCTACGAGCAGTACTTC
clone_size: .; d_call: .; v_call: TRBV19; j_call: TRBJ1-3; cdr3_aa: CASLPGTISGNTIYF; cdr3_nt: TGTGCCAGTCTCCCGGGGACGATCTCTGGAAACACCATATATTTT
clone_size: .; d_call: .; v_call: TRBV27; j_call: TRBJ2-2; cdr3_aa: CASSLLAGYTGELFF; cdr3_nt: TGTGCCAGCAGTTTATTAGCTGGGTACACCGGGGAGCTGTTTTTT
clone_size: .; d_call: .; v_call: TRBV20-1; j_call: TRBJ1-1; cdr3_aa: CSLAPYTEAFF; cdr3_nt: TGCAGTTTAGCCCCATACACTGAAGCTTTCTTT
clone_size: .; d_call: .; v_call: TRBV5-1; j_call: TRBJ2-7; cdr3_aa: CASSSLTEYEQYF; cdr3_nt: TGCGCCAGCAGCTCTCTGACGGAATACGAGCAGTACTTC
clone_size: .; d_call: .; v_call: TRBV6-5; j_call: TRBJ2-5; cdr3_aa: CASSYLGEETQYF; cdr3_nt: TGTGCCAGCAGTTATTTAGGAGAAGAGACCCAGTACTTC
clone_size: .; d_call: .; v_call: TRBV7-2; j_call: TRBJ2-4; cdr3_aa: CASSARDRENIQYF; cdr3_nt: TGTGCCAGCAGCGCCAGGGATAGGGAAAACATTCAGTACTTC
clone_size: .; d_call: TRBD1; v_call: TRBV19; j_call: TRBJ1-5; cdr3_aa: CASSMTGGNQPQHF; cdr3_nt: TGTGCCAGTAGTATGACAGGGGGAAATCAGCCCCAGCATTTT
clone_size: once; d_call: .; v_call: TRBV25-1; j_call: TRBJ2-6; cdr3_aa: CASGDSGANVLTF; cdr3_nt: TGTGCCAGCGGAGACTCCGGGGCCAACGTCCTGACTTTC
clone_size: once; d_call: .; v_call: TRBV11-2; j_call: TRBJ1-4; cdr3_aa: CASSPGTSSEKLFF; cdr3_nt: TGTGCCAGCAGCCCTGGGACCTCGTCGGAAAAACTGTTTTTT